The T cell receptor beta chain under discussion was sequenced for a study of glioma-infiltrating T cells. The sample holds many counts of this clonotype. What it binds is not known. The CDR3 has 14 amino acids. The ends were cut back, 4 bases at V and 7 bases at J, with 14 bases in the middle. Using RNA template, CDR3s of TCR alpha and beta were amplified with iRepertoire arm-PCR. For one-step reverse transcription and amplification, about 90-400 ng of tissue mRNA or PBMC total RNA was used. MiXCR was run by TCRdb on the multiplex PCR reads, yielding one entry per CDR3 protein. Of fewer than 55,000 distinct CDR3 sequences in the sample, about 20% were seen once. Findings and limits, study-wide: Only very few CDR3 sequences appeared in both tissue and blood. Gliomas, especially low-grade, showed above-expected tissue-blood divergence; non-neoplastic patients showed below.

The source of this sequence is a human donor with low-grade glioma or glioblastoma, undergoing nonglioma brain surgery, or in good health (not recorded which). The source material was glioma tissue, nonneoplastic brain tissue, or PBMCs (not recorded which). V gene TRBV12-3 or TRBV12-4 combines with J gene TRBJ2-1; D is perhaps TRBD1 (6 bases). Here the CDR3 DNA reads TGTGCCAGCAGTTCAAGGCAAGGGGGTAATGAGCAGTTCTTC. It specifies CASSSRQGGNEQFF.